The following is a T cell receptor (beta chain) sequence with its context. Antigen unknown. Exclusion applied to patients with autoimmune disease history or systemic immunosuppression. This specimen belongs to a study of OX40 agonist ivuxolimab in advanced cancers. For the study at large: At 0.01 to 10 mg/kg, ivuxolimab was administered intravenously to patients every 2 weeks. At 65% to 90% male, the cohort had a mean age of approximately 64 years, ranging from about 23 to 79.

Clones were sequenced by immunoSEQ multiplex PCR, and TCRdb holds only the in-frame ones, with some missing. The sample has tens of thousands of clones, 74% seen once; the top ten hold under 20%. The CDR3 has 16 residues. Broader study findings: The authors did not determine the antigen specificity of the expanded peripheral T cells.

The chain has TRBV12-1 and TRBJ1-1; TRBD1 is taken as the D call from the table, unchecked against the DNA. TRBV12-1 is a pseudogene. The sequence derives from an adult with an advanced solid tumor such as melanoma, head and neck, liver or kidney cancer. The sample consisted of CD4+ or CD8+ T cells sorted from blood, taken in a trial of the OX40 agonist ivuxolimab. The CDR3 sequence is CASSFFTWDRDTEAFF. CDR3 DNA sequence: TGTGCCAGCAGCTTTTTCACTTGGGACAGGGATACTGAAGCTTTCTTT.